These 25 T cell receptor beta chains were sequenced from one sample in a study of beta chain features in type 1 diabetes. The entirety of the isolated RNA underwent reverse transcription, so expressed TCRB transcripts were sequenced. Profiled with immunoSEQ multiplex PCR; TCRdb holds only in-frame clones, not every one. The top ten hold 4% of the sample, which has around 250,000 clones, 27% seen once. The sample comprised central memory CD4+ T cells from blood. All receptors come from a man under 40 in good health.

The chain recombines TRBV28 with TRBJ1-1; 7 nucleotides match TRBD1. Trimming cost V 6 bases and J 0 bases; bases outside gene matches: 7. Germline V gene data show CDR1 as MDHEN and CDR2 as SYDVKM. The CDR3 is made up of 15 amino acids. The CDR3 DNA is TGTGCCAGCAGACCAACCGGGACAGTGAACACTGAAGCTTTCTTT. Encoded protein: CASRPTGTVNTEAFF.

V usage is TRBV5-4 and J usage is TRBJ2-3; D not resolved. V lost 3 bases and J lost 1, with 6 bases in between. Germline values: CDR1 SGHNT, CDR2 YYREEE (reference sequence). This CDR3 has 13 residues. CDR3 loop: CASSSAGTDTQYF. CDR3 DNA sequence: TGTGCCAGCAGCTCGGCGGGCACAGATACGCAGTATTTT.

The rearrangement joins TRBV18 to TRBJ2-7, with 12 bases identical to TRBD1. Germline-derived CDR1 and CDR2 are KGHSH and LQKENI. V lost 3 bases, J lost 5 bases, and 2 bases stayed unmatched. The CDR3 consists of 14 residues. In nucleotides, the CDR3 is TGTGCCAGCTCACCCGGGACAGGGGGCAACGAGCAGTACTTC. Its translation is CASSPGTGGNEQYF.

V gene TRBV5-1 combines with J gene TRBJ2-3; D gene unclear. Germline CDR1 is SGHRS and CDR2 is YFSETQ. Trimming took 1 base from V and 6 from J, leaving 12 bases between them. CDR3 length: 14 residues. The CDR3 sequence: CASSLSTPRDTQYF. Here the CDR3 DNA reads TGCGCCAGCAGCTTGTCTACCCCGAGGGATACGCAGTATTTT.

V gene TRBV14 combines with J gene TRBJ1-1; D perhaps matches TRBD1 (5 bases). This CDR3 is built from 16 residues. Germline CDR1 reads SGHDN; CDR2 reads FVKESK. With 1 base removed from V and 5 bases from J, the gap between germline ends came to 17 bases. The CDR3 is CASSQAGIGRRTEAFF. The CDR3 DNA follows: TGTGCCAGCAGCCAAGCAGGGATTGGGAGGAGGACTGAAGCTTTCTTT.

The chain links TRBV10-3 to TRBJ2-5; TRBD2 agrees at 7 bases. V lost 4 bases and J lost 6; bases outside the gene matches: 5. The CDR3 is 13 amino acids. The germline gives CDR1 ENHRY, CDR2 SYGVKD. The CDR3 protein is CAISGEGSKTQYF. CDR3 nucleotide sequence: TGTGCCATCAGTGGGGAGGGGAGTAAGACCCAGTACTTC.

V usage is TRBV28 and J usage is TRBJ2-1; D ambiguous. Germline lookup yields CDR1 MDHEN and CDR2 SYDVKM. The ends were cut back, 5 bases at V and 4 bases at J, with 6 bases in the middle. The CDR3 runs 12 residues. CDR3 bases: TGTGCCAGCAGTCGACATTACAATGAGCAGTTCTTC. This gives the protein CASSRHYNEQFF.

This clone was counted ten times or more. Other DNA sequences from this sample encode an identical CDR3 as well. V usage is TRBV18 and J usage is TRBJ2-7, with a possible D match to TRBD1 (6 bases). There are 14 residues in the CDR3. Germline CDR1 is KGHSH and CDR2 is LQKENI. Trimming took 3 bases from V and 1 from J, leaving 10 bases between them. CDR3 DNA sequence: TGTGCCAGCTCACCTCAAACAGGGTCCTACGAGCAGTACTTC. This translates into CASSPQTGSYEQYF.

V gene TRBV6-6 combines with J gene TRBJ2-3; D ambiguous. The CDR3 is 13 amino acids. Trimming pared 10 bases from V and 7 bases from J, leaving 18 bases between. The germline V gene encodes CDR1 MNHNY and CDR2 SVGAGI (reference sequence). CDR3 bases: TGTGCCACCTGGCTTGGGCTCCTAAATACGCAGTATTTT. Amino acids: CATWLGLLNTQYF.

The chain has TRBV5-1 and TRBJ1-5, with D unclear. Germline loops: CDR1 SGHRS, CDR2 YFSETQ. This CDR3 spans 13 amino acids. The ends were cut back, 2 bases at V and 1 base at J, with 4 bases in the middle. CDR3 coding DNA: TGCGCCAGCAGCTTCCGGAGCAATCAGCCCCAGCATTTT. Translated, it gives CASSFRSNQPQHF.

The rearrangement links TRBV7-2 to TRBJ1-5, with D unresolved. The CDR3 has 14 amino acids. Trimming took off 3 bases at V and 5 bases at J, with 11 bases between the two ends. From germline, CDR1 is SGHTA and CDR2 FQGNSA. Written as DNA, the CDR3 is TGTGCCAGCAGCTTGTACGGTCCCGATCAGCCCCAGCATTTT. Its translation is CASSLYGPDQPQHF.

The chain recombines TRBV28 with TRBJ2-7, with 9 bases that match TRBD1. V lost 3 bases to trimming and J lost 12 bases; unmatched junction nucleotides: 6. This CDR3 spans 12 amino acids. CDR1 and CDR2 (germline): MDHEN, SYDVKM. The CDR3 nucleotides read TGTGCCAGCAGTTTGGGACAGGGTTTAGTGTACTTC. It translates to CASSLGQGLVYF.

The J gene is TRBJ2-3, the V gene TRBV7-6; 9 positions match TRBD2. CDR3 length: 15 residues. V shed 1 base, J shed 1 base, and the junction held 0 bases outside the gene matches. Germline CDR1 and CDR2: SGHVS and FNYEAQ. The CDR3 DNA reads as TGTGCCAGCAGCTTAGGACTAGCGGGCACAGATACGCAGTATTTT. It translates to CASSLGLAGTDTQYF.

The V call is TRBV7-9, the J call TRBJ2-1; D call uncertain. V gave up 5 bases and J gave up 10 bases, with 15 bases separating them. Germline lookup yields CDR1 SEHNR and CDR2 FQNEAQ (reference sequence). This CDR3 comprises 13 residues. The CDR3 nucleotides are TGTGCCAGCAGCCCTACACCGCCCCGGGAGCAGTTCTTC. This translates into CASSPTPPREQFF.

The chain recombines TRBV7-2 with TRBJ1-2; D is perhaps TRBD1 (6 bases). Trimming left V 5 bases short and J 4 bases short, with 11 bases between. The CDR3 consists of 13 residues. The germline gives CDR1 SGHTA, CDR2 FQGNSA. For the CDR3, the DNA is TGTGCCAGCAGCCCCAGGGGAAGCTATGGCTACACCTTC. Protein sequence: CASSPRGSYGYTF.

V and J are TRBV5-4 and TRBJ2-5, with D unresolved. Per the germline V gene, CDR1 is SGHNT and CDR2 is YYREEE (reference sequence). The V end lost 5 bases, the J end lost 5 bases, and 13 bases lay between the germline ends. CDR3 size: 13 residues. The DNA of the CDR3 is TGTGCCAGCAGTCGAAAAGAAAAGGAGACCCAGTACTTC. It yields the protein CASSRKEKETQYF.

DNA for the CDR3: TGCAGCGTTGAGTCAGGGTGGAGTCCCGGGGAGCTGTTTTTT. Amino acids: CSVESGWSPGELFF. This chain uses TRBV29-1 with TRBJ2-2; a weak D match, TRBD1 (5 bases). The CDR3 length is 14 residues. Trimming shortened V by 3 bases and J by 6 bases, and 14 bases separated the two germline ends. The germline CDR1 and CDR2 sequences are SQVTM and ANQGSEA.

The V and J genes are TRBV14 and TRBJ2-7, with D perhaps being TRBD1 or TRBD2 (5 bases each). This CDR3 has 13 residues. The V gene lost 5 bases and the J gene lost 4 bases, with 12 bases spanning the gap. Germline loops: CDR1 SGHDN, CDR2 FVKESK. The CDR3 bases are TGTGCCAGCAGCTGGGGGTCCTTATACGAGCAGTACTTC. Translating gives CASSWGSLYEQYF.

The chain recombines TRBV18 with TRBJ2-5; 8 bases match TRBD2. Germline trimming cut 0 bases from V and 5 bases from J; bases unmatched to any gene: 11. CDR1 KGHSH and CDR2 LQKENI come from the germline V gene. The CDR3 has 17 residues. CDR3 region: CASSPPRAGGHRETQYF. CDR3 in DNA: TGTGCCAGCTCACCACCTCGCGCGGGGGGCCATAGGGAGACCCAGTACTTC.

This clone was observed a few times. This sequence joins TRBV25-1 and TRBJ2-7; D may be TRBD1 (6 bases). The CDR3 covers 14 residues. The germline V and J ends were trimmed by 11 bases and 3 bases, with 20 bases remaining between them. The germline V gene encodes CDR1 MGHDK and CDR2 SYGVNS. This chain's CDR3 is CAFPGVLDGYEQYF. In DNA form, the CDR3 reads TGTGCCTTCCCAGGGGTCTTGGACGGCTACGAGCAGTACTTC.

This clone was recorded a few times. The gene calls are TRBV5-4 and TRBJ2-1, with TRBD2 matching over 16 bases. The V gene end was trimmed by 3 bases and the J gene end by 9 bases; junction bases not matched to a gene: 6. The CDR3 is 16 residues long. Germline CDR1 reads SGHNT; CDR2 reads YYREEE (reference sequence). CDR3 residues: CASSSGTSGGASEQFF. The CDR3 DNA is TGTGCCAGCAGCTCTGGGACTAGCGGGGGGGCATCTGAGCAGTTCTTC. The variable domain in full, completed from reference TRBV5-4 and TRBJ2-1, reads ETGVTQSPTHLIKTRGQQVTLRCSSQSGHNTVSWYQQALGQGPQFIFQYYREEENGRGNFPPRFSGLQFPNYSSELNVNALELDDSALYLCASSSGTSGGASEQFFGPGTRLTVL.

The chain links TRBV28 to TRBJ1-2; 7 nucleotides match TRBD1. Germline V lookup: CDR1 MDHEN, CDR2 SYDVKM. This CDR3 is 14 amino acids long. Trimming removed 5 bases from V and 7 bases from J; junction bases left unmatched: 10. CDR3 residues: CASSGADRDGGYTF. As DNA, the CDR3 is TGTGCCAGCAGTGGAGCAGACAGGGACGGTGGCTACACCTTC.

CDR3 nucleotide sequence: TGTGCCATAAGACAGGGTGCGACCGGGGAGCTGTTTTTT. It translates to CAIRQGATGELFF. V gene TRBV6-5 combines with J gene TRBJ2-2, with 7 bases matching TRBD1. J was trimmed by 5 bases and V by 10 bases; bases with no gene match: 7. CDR1 is MNHEY and CDR2 is SVGAGI in the germline V gene. The CDR3 sequence is 13 residues long.

The rearrangement joins TRBV5-1 to TRBJ2-1; tentative D call: TRBD2 (5 bases). Trimming took 5 bases from V and 1 from J, leaving 13 bases between them. The length of the CDR3 is 15 residues. CDR1 and CDR2 from the germline V gene are SGHRS and YFSETQ. This CDR3 reads CASRAQRGSYNEQFF. In DNA, the CDR3 is TGCGCCAGCAGAGCCCAGAGAGGGTCCTACAATGAGCAGTTCTTC.

The chain links TRBV5-1 to TRBJ2-1; D tentatively reads TRBD1 or TRBD2 (5 bases each). This CDR3 is built from 16 residues. The germline CDR1 and CDR2 sequences are SGHRS and YFSETQ. Trimming left V 3 bases short and J 3 bases short, with 16 bases between. CDR3 in amino acids: CASSYPPGTDYNEQFF. CDR3 coding DNA: TGCGCCAGCAGCTACCCTCCCGGGACGGACTACAATGAGCAGTTCTTC. Drawing the rest from reference TRBV5-1 and TRBJ2-1, the complete variable domain is KAGVTQTPRYLIKTRGQQVTLSCSPISGHRSVSWYQQTPGQGLQFLFEYFSETQRNKGNFPGRFSGRQFSNSRSEMNVSTLELGDSALYLCASSYPPGTDYNEQFFGPGTRLTVL.